The rows below give T cell receptor beta chains drawn from one sample of a study of blood T cell repertoires in COVID-19. Profiled with immunoSEQ multiplex PCR; TCRdb holds only in-frame clones, not every one. The repertoire holds fewer than 80,000 clones, with about 87% as singletons. The sample taken for sequencing was peripheral blood. Receptors originate from a man aged 65 to 79 with acute or convalescent COVID-19. The CDR3 runs from the conserved cysteine through the conserved F or W. Fields, in order: J gene, V gene, clone size, D gene, CDR3 protein. D genes are given only for firm matches. Expanded clones are given a class, and other clones once, few, many or no size at all.

J gene: TRBJ2-7
V gene: TRBV2
clone size: .
D gene: TRBD2
CDR3 protein: CASSESRLADYYEQYF

J gene: TRBJ1-1
V gene: TRBV3-1/TRBV3-2
clone size: .
D gene: TRBD1
CDR3 protein: CASSPWDLGGLTEAFF

J gene: TRBJ2-3
V gene: TRBV19
clone size: few
D gene: .
CDR3 protein: CASTLGDTQYF

J gene: TRBJ1-1
V gene: TRBV12-3/TRBV12-4
clone size: once
D gene: .
CDR3 protein: CASSDRYTEAFF

J gene: TRBJ2-1
V gene: TRBV5-1
clone size: .
D gene: .
CDR3 protein: CASSLTAISEQFF

J gene: TRBJ2-7
V gene: TRBV27
clone size: .
D gene: TRBD1
CDR3 protein: CASSLLPLSTGVLREQYF

J gene: TRBJ1-2
V gene: TRBV12-2
clone size: .
D gene: .
CDR3 protein: CASRSGRREAGYTF

J gene: TRBJ2-3
V gene: TRBV29-1
clone size: once
D gene: TRBD2
CDR3 protein: CSVVSLAGSTDTQYF

J gene: TRBJ2-7
V gene: TRBV9
clone size: .
D gene: TRBD2
CDR3 protein: CASSAGGRGLAGGLYEQYF

J gene: TRBJ2-1
V gene: TRBV3-1/TRBV3-2
clone size: .
D gene: TRBD2
CDR3 protein: CASSQTSGGSNEQFF

J gene: TRBJ2-3
V gene: TRBV5-6
clone size: once
D gene: .
CDR3 protein: CASSLGRTRGQYF

J gene: TRBJ1-2
V gene: TRBV5-1
clone size: .
D gene: TRBD1
CDR3 protein: CASSLGQGGSYTF

J gene: TRBJ2-7
V gene: TRBV27
clone size: .
D gene: .
CDR3 protein: CASSTPTQAPEQYF

J gene: TRBJ2-7
V gene: TRBV5-1
clone size: .
D gene: .
CDR3 protein: CASSLVGRAESYEQYF

J gene: TRBJ2-1
V gene: TRBV11-2
clone size: once
D gene: TRBD2
CDR3 protein: CASSPGGNYNEQFF

J gene: TRBJ2-7
V gene: TRBV9
clone size: .
D gene: TRBD2
CDR3 protein: CASSVGLAGGRDEQYF

J gene: TRBJ1-6
V gene: TRBV20-1
clone size: .
D gene: .
CDR3 protein: CSASYVGGHSPLHF

J gene: TRBJ2-5
V gene: TRBV10-2
clone size: .
D gene: .
CDR3 protein: CASRRTFQETQYF

J gene: TRBJ1-1
V gene: TRBV5-1
clone size: .
D gene: .
CDR3 protein: CASSLGQEAFF

J gene: TRBJ1-1
V gene: TRBV7-8
clone size: .
D gene: .
CDR3 protein: CASSLVQYTEAFF

J gene: TRBJ1-5
V gene: TRBV3-1/TRBV3-2
clone size: .
D gene: TRBD1
CDR3 protein: CASSWGQGGGQPQHF

J gene: TRBJ1-1
V gene: TRBV5-1
clone size: once
D gene: TRBD1
CDR3 protein: CASSLTGTVNTEAFF

J gene: TRBJ2-1
V gene: TRBV10-1
clone size: .
D gene: TRBD2
CDR3 protein: CASSEPSGVSYNEQFF

J gene: TRBJ1-6
V gene: TRBV28
clone size: .
D gene: TRBD1
CDR3 protein: CASRGQGYNSPLHF

J gene: TRBJ1-5
V gene: TRBV4-2
clone size: .
D gene: .
CDR3 protein: CASSQDRGGGWGTGQPQHF

J gene: TRBJ2-1
V gene: TRBV12-3/TRBV12-4
clone size: .
D gene: .
CDR3 protein: CASSFLTPYSFF

J gene: TRBJ1-2
V gene: TRBV5-1
clone size: .
D gene: TRBD1
CDR3 protein: CASSARDRGVNYGYTF

J gene: TRBJ1-6
V gene: TRBV30
clone size: .
D gene: .
CDR3 protein: CAWGHGQPNSPLHF

J gene: TRBJ1-2
V gene: TRBV3-1/TRBV3-2
clone size: once
D gene: TRBD1
CDR3 protein: CASSQDGDRVGYGYTF

J gene: TRBJ1-2
V gene: TRBV5-1
clone size: .
D gene: TRBD1
CDR3 protein: CASSLGPLGQGVSGYTF

J gene: TRBJ1-6
V gene: TRBV15
clone size: .
D gene: .
CDR3 protein: CATSAPLRRGSPLHF

J gene: TRBJ1-4
V gene: TRBV6-1
clone size: .
D gene: .
CDR3 protein: CASSELSGGPYHSTTNEKLFF

J gene: TRBJ1-2
V gene: TRBV21-1
clone size: .
D gene: .
CDR3 protein: CASNVPDRPNYGYTF

J gene: TRBJ1-2
V gene: TRBV5-1
clone size: once
D gene: TRBD1
CDR3 protein: CASSAGQGYYGYTF

J gene: TRBJ2-7
V gene: TRBV5-1
clone size: .
D gene: .
CDR3 protein: CASSLTVAGSGEQYF

J gene: TRBJ2-1
V gene: TRBV7-6
clone size: .
D gene: .
CDR3 protein: CASSRRTGSGNEQFF

J gene: TRBJ1-2
V gene: TRBV11-2
clone size: .
D gene: .
CDR3 protein: CASSGRGGYTF

J gene: TRBJ1-5
V gene: TRBV27
clone size: .
D gene: .
CDR3 protein: CASSVAGNQPQHF

J gene: TRBJ1-1
V gene: TRBV19
clone size: .
D gene: TRBD1
CDR3 protein: CASSKESGQHFVGEAFF

J gene: TRBJ1-5
V gene: TRBV27
clone size: .
D gene: .
CDR3 protein: CATGREEPQHF

J gene: TRBJ2-1
V gene: TRBV5-1
clone size: .
D gene: TRBD2
CDR3 protein: CASSLVASGGAINEQFF

J gene: TRBJ1-1
V gene: TRBV5-5
clone size: .
D gene: .
CDR3 protein: CASSVQGLDTEAFF

J gene: TRBJ2-5
V gene: TRBV4-1
clone size: few
D gene: TRBD1
CDR3 protein: CASSPRTGEETQYF

J gene: TRBJ2-3
V gene: TRBV5-4
clone size: once
D gene: TRBD1
CDR3 protein: CASSLRTGREDTQYF

J gene: TRBJ1-1
V gene: TRBV19
clone size: .
D gene: .
CDR3 protein: CASSPTGTFRPEAFF

J gene: TRBJ2-1
V gene: TRBV10-3
clone size: .
D gene: TRBD1
CDR3 protein: CAIITDRHNEQFF

J gene: TRBJ2-5
V gene: TRBV11-2
clone size: once
D gene: TRBD1
CDR3 protein: CASRIGQGTPQETQYF